Below are 19 T cell receptor beta chains sequenced from a single sample in a study of radiation and T cells in renal cell carcinoma. TCRdb keeps only in-frame clones here, not all; method: immunoSEQ multiplex PCR. The repertoire consists of approximately 170,000 clones, with about 85% occurring once and the leading ten covering 10% to 12%. The time point denotes: blood 4 weeks post-SBRT, at nephrectomy. The treatment denotes: 15 Gy SBRT to primary tumor, nephrectomy 4 weeks later. Sequencing was performed on blood, taken from a patient whose treatment included radiotherapy and nephrectomy. These receptors were obtained from a woman aged 45-65 years with renal cell carcinoma.

The V call is TRBV6-5, the J call TRBJ2-7; TRBD2 might be the D (7 bases). The V end was cut by 7 bases, the J end by 5 bases, with 18 bases between. This CDR3 is built from 14 residues. Germline lookup yields CDR1 MNHEY and CDR2 SVGAGI. The CDR3 coding sequence is TGTGCCAGCACGCGAGGGGGGGGAGGGAACGAGCAGTACTTC. Its translation is CASTRGGGGNEQYF.

This sequence joins TRBV30 and TRBJ1-2; a weak D match, TRBD1 (5 bases). The V gene lost 1 base and the J gene lost 6 bases, with 9 bases spanning the gap. Germline CDR1 is GTSNPN and CDR2 is SVGIG (reference sequence). The CDR3 has 12 residues. Written as DNA, the CDR3 is TGTGCCTGGAGTGGTGGGACCCATGGCTACACCTTC. Translating gives CAWSGGTHGYTF.

V is TRBV5-1 and J is TRBJ1-2, with 8 bases that match TRBD1. V was pared by 0 bases and J by 2 bases, with 9 bases of the junction left unmatched. From germline, CDR1 is SGHRS and CDR2 YFSETQ. The CDR3 is 17 residues long. The CDR3 here is CASSLEGAAGGNYGYTF. CDR3 bases: TGCGCCAGCAGCTTGGAGGGTGCGGCAGGGGGCAACTATGGCTACACCTTC.

The V and J genes are TRBV19 and TRBJ2-7, with 7 bases lining up with TRBD2. The CDR3 contains 12 residues. The germline gives CDR1 LNHDA, CDR2 SQIVND (reference sequence). Here the CDR3 DNA reads TGTGTCAGGGAGGGGCACTCCTACGAGCAGTACTTC. This codes for CVREGHSYEQYF. Full variable domain (rest looked up from reference TRBV19 and TRBJ2-7): DGGITQSPKYLFRKEGQNVTLSCEQNLNHDAMYWYRQDPGQGLRLIYYSQIVNDFQKGDIAEGYSVSREKKESFPLTVTSAQKNPTAFYLCVREGHSYEQYFGPGTRLTVT.

The chain combines TRBV7-2 with TRBJ1-4; D is uncertain. The CDR3 sequence is 15 residues long. V shed 3 bases and J shed 4 bases, with 12 bases lying between them. Germline V gene data show CDR1 as SGHTA and CDR2 as FQGNSA. The CDR3, as DNA: TGTGCCAGCAGCTTCGACCGGGAAGTTAATGAAAAACTGTTTTTT. It translates to CASSFDREVNEKLFF.

Notes on this clone: This specimen includes other DNA sequences encoding the same CDR3. The CDR3 sequence is CASSLAGQGNEKLFF. CDR3 nucleotides: TGTGCCAGCAGCTTAGCGGGACAGGGTAACGAAAAACTGTTTTTT. The chain links TRBV7-6 to TRBJ1-4; 9 bases fit TRBD1. Unmatched junction bases numbered 4, after V lost 0 bases and J lost 8 bases. CDR3 length: 15 residues. Per the germline V gene, CDR1 is SGHVS and CDR2 is FNYEAQ.

The chain recombines TRBV23-1 with TRBJ1-4; possibly TRBD1 for D (5 bases). TRBV23-1 is an ORF; its function is uncertain. The CDR3 runs 17 residues. Trimming cost V 4 bases and J 1 base, with 16 bases left between them. CDR3 DNA: TGCGCCAGCAGTCCTGAGTTCCAGGGTATAACTAATGAAAAACTGTTTTTT. Its protein is CASSPEFQGITNEKLFF.

The chain combines TRBV6-6 with TRBJ2-1; no clear D. This CDR3 is 16 amino acids long. Per germline, CDR1 MNHNY and CDR2 SVGAGI (reference sequence). V dropped 6 bases and J dropped 0 bases, with 15 bases sitting between them. The CDR3 region has the DNA TGTGCCAGCAGGAGCCGTTCGATTGCCTCCTACAATGAGCAGTTCTTC. Its protein is CASRSRSIASYNEQFF.

The genes are TRBV7-8 and TRBJ2-3, with a possible D match to TRBD2 (5 bases). The ends were cut back, 3 bases at V and 3 bases at J, with 13 bases in the middle. Germline loops: CDR1 SGHVS, CDR2 FQNEAQ. CDR3 size: 15 residues. This chain's CDR3 is CASSFNIRRTDTQYF. Written as DNA, the CDR3 is TGTGCCAGCAGCTTCAACATCAGGAGGACAGATACGCAGTATTTT.

In this sample, this clone turned up a few times. The chain uses TRBV2 and TRBJ1-1; D is ambiguous. This CDR3 is built from 12 residues. Germline V gene data show CDR1 as SNHLY and CDR2 as FYNNEI. Trimming pared 10 bases from V and 7 bases from J, leaving 16 bases between. CDR3 DNA sequence: TGTGCCACCCACTCGAGGCAGCTTGAAGCTTTCTTT. This codes for CATHSRQLEAFF.

CDR3 nucleotides: TGTGCCAGCAGCTTAAGCGGGGGGCTCTACGAGCAGTACTTC. Protein product: CASSLSGGLYEQYF. V gene TRBV11-2 combines with J gene TRBJ2-7; TRBD2 matches at 9 bases. The V segment lost 2 bases and the J segment 3 bases; nucleotides outside the gene matches: 2. The CDR3 totals 14 residues. Per germline, CDR1 SGHAT and CDR2 FQNNGV.

This rearrangement joins TRBV15 to TRBJ1-4, with D tentatively TRBD1 (5 bases). CDR1 and CDR2 (germline): LNHNV, YYDKDF (reference sequence). V was shortened by 3 bases and J by 4 bases, with 21 bases between the two germline ends. The CDR3 extends over 18 amino acids. CDR3 DNA sequence: TGTGCCACCAGCAGCCCAAGATCCCGGGGGATCCTTAATGAAAAACTGTTTTTT. It translates to CATSSPRSRGILNEKLFF.

This clone came up once. Within the sample, other DNA sequences also encode this same CDR3. The chain employs TRBV6-5 and TRBJ1-2; 7 nucleotides align to TRBD1. CDR1 is MNHEY and CDR2 is SVGAGI in the germline V gene. Germline trimming cut 7 bases from V and 1 base from J; bases unmatched to any gene: 3. The CDR3 is 13 amino acids. The CDR3 DNA follows: TGTGCCAGCACCCCAGGGGGTAACTATGGCTACACCTTC. This codes for CASTPGGNYGYTF.

To note about this clone: The sample contains more than one DNA sequence encoding this CDR3. The chain recombines TRBV7-2 with TRBJ2-5; D is possibly TRBD2 (6 bases). CDR3 size: 13 residues. In germline, CDR1 is SGHTA, CDR2 FQGNSA. Trimming shortened V by 1 base and J by 4 bases, and 7 bases separated the two germline ends. The CDR3 loop reads CASSLGRGETQYF. CDR3 in DNA: TGTGCCAGCAGCTTAGGGCGGGGAGAGACCCAGTACTTC.

The V call is TRBV13, the J call TRBJ2-5; D is undetermined. The CDR3 length is 12 residues. In germline, CDR1 is PRHDT, CDR2 FYEKMQ (reference sequence). V lost 6 bases and J lost 0, with 5 bases in between. This chain's CDR3 is CASRGYQETQYF. The DNA for the CDR3 is TGTGCCAGCAGGGGGTACCAAGAGACCCAGTACTTC.

The chain is built from TRBV5-1 and TRBJ1-6, with D hard to call. The CDR3 loop spans 14 amino acids. V lost 1 base, J lost 8 bases, and 10 bases lay in between. Germline V gives CDR1 SGHRS, CDR2 YFSETQ. The CDR3 protein is CASSLHARDSPLHF. Here the CDR3 DNA reads TGCGCCAGCAGCTTGCATGCGAGGGATTCACCCCTCCACTTT.

The rearrangement links TRBV7-2 to TRBJ2-1; maybe TRBD2 (7 bases). Germline V gene data show CDR1 as SGHTA and CDR2 as FQGNSA. This CDR3 spans 15 amino acids. Trimming took 0 bases from V and 5 from J, leaving 11 bases between them. This chain's CDR3 is CASSLAGGRNNEQFF. For the CDR3, the DNA is TGTGCCAGCAGCTTAGCGGGGGGGCGGAACAATGAGCAGTTCTTC.

This clone appeared once. V and J are TRBV15 and TRBJ2-1; weak D call: TRBD2 (6 bases). V was cut by 2 bases and J by 7 bases, with 18 bases left in between. The CDR3 runs to 16 residues. CDR1 and CDR2 (germline): LNHNV, YYDKDF (reference sequence). The CDR3 nucleotides are TGTGCCACCAGCAGATCAGGAGGGGTTTTAGGTAATGAGCAGTTCTTC. This sequence encodes CATSRSGGVLGNEQFF. Full variable domain (remainder filled in from reference TRBV15 and TRBJ2-1): DAMVIQNPRYQVTQFGKPVTLSCSQTLNHNVMYWYQQKSSQAPKLLFHYYDKDFNNEADTPDNFQSRRPNTSFCFLDIRSPGLGDTAMYLCATSRSGGVLGNEQFFGPGTRLTVL.

The chain uses TRBV6-5 and TRBJ2-5, with D possibly being TRBD1 (5 bases). The J call could be wrong; TRBJ2-7 is a better fit for the DNA end. Germline CDR1 reads MNHEY; CDR2 reads SVGAGI. The CDR3 is 12 amino acids. The CDR3 bases are TGTGCCAGCGGGCAGGGTAGTTACGAGCAGTACTTC. The encoded protein is CASGQGSYEQYF.